This section outlines one T cell receptor (beta chain) sequence together with its context. The data stem from a study of cytomegalovirus exposure and HLA in healthy donors. Germline loops: CDR1 MNHEY, CDR2 SVGAGI. The CDR3 contains 11 residues. V lost 6 bases, J lost 12 bases, and 7 bases stayed unmatched. Generated by immunoSEQ multiplex PCR, the TCRdb table keeps only in-frame clones and is missing some. The sample yields roughly 60,000 clones, 85% to 95% seen once. V is TRBV6-5 and J is TRBJ2-7, with 8 bases identical to TRBD1. Material: PBMCs. This sequence was found in a man aged 18 to 35 in good health and CMV-seronegative. The CDR3: CASRYGQGWYF. For the CDR3, the DNA is TGTGCCAGCAGATACGGACAGGGCTGGTACTTC.